This entry describes one TCR beta chain. This record comes from a study of blood T cell repertoires in COVID-19. Study-level background: Acute-phase and convalescent COVID-19 samples originated in the United States, Italy and Spain.

Profiling relied on immunoSEQ multiplex PCR, and the TCRdb table lists in-frame clones only, not all of them. The sample carries fewer than 200,000 clones, approximately 90% recorded once. This CDR3 has 14 residues. V dropped 3 bases and J dropped 3; count of bases not matched to a gene: 2. Germline CDR1 reads KGHSH; CDR2 reads LQKENI. The TCR was taken from a man in his sixties with acute or convalescent COVID-19. V usage is TRBV18 and J usage is TRBJ1-2; 9 bases agree with TRBD1. Sequencing input: peripheral blood. CDR3 coding DNA: TGTGCCAGCTCACCCTGGACAGGGGACTATGGCTACACCTTC. This encodes CASSPWTGDYGYTF.